In this sample, the clone carrying this TCR beta chain turned up a few times. The length of the CDR3 is 15 residues. CDR1 and CDR2 (germline): MNHNY, SVGAGI (reference sequence). Trimming at V came to 1 base and at J to 7 bases, leaving 5 bases not matched to a gene. The investigators sampled blood at baseline, at cycle 4 day 1, and at cycle 7 day 1. Generated by immunoSEQ multiplex PCR, the TCRdb table keeps only in-frame clones and is missing some. The sample lists about 70,000 clones; 75% to 90% were seen once. The data were obtained in a study of OX40 agonist ivuxolimab in advanced cancers. The chain links TRBV6-6 to TRBJ1-4; 8 positions match TRBD1. The input for sequencing was CD4+ or CD8+ T cells sorted from blood, taken in a trial of the OX40 agonist ivuxolimab. This TCR derives from an adult with an advanced solid tumor such as melanoma, head and neck, liver or kidney cancer. This CDR3 is CASSYYGQGGEKLFF. CDR3 DNA: TGTGCCAGCAGTTACTATGGACAGGGAGGTGAAAAACTGTTTTTT.